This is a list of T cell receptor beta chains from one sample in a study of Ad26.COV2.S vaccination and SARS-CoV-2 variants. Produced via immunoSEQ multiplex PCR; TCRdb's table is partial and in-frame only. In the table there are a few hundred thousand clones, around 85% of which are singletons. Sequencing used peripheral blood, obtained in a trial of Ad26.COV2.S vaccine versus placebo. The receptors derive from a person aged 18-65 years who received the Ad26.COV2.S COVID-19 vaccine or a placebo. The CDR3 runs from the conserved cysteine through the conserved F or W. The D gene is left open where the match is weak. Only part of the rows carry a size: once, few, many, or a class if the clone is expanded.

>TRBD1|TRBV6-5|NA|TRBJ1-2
TGTGCCGCACCGGGACAGGGGATTGTGGGCTACACCTTC
CAAPGQGIVGYTF
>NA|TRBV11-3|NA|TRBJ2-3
TGTGCCAGCAGCTTATCAGGGGTGGGGTCGGGTACGCAGTATTTT
CASSLSGVGSGTQYF
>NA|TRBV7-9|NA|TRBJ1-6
TGTGCCAGCAGCCCAGCAGGGAGCGGGGTAAATTCACCCCTCCACTTT
CASSPAGSGVNSPLHF
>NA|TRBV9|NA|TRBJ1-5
TGTGCCAGCAGCCCTGGGGAGGGAGGGAATCAGCCCCAGCATTTT
CASSPGEGGNQPQHF
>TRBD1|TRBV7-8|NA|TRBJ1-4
TGTGCCAGCAGTTCCCAGGGGGCGACTAATGAAAAACTGTTTTTT
CASSSQGATNEKLFF
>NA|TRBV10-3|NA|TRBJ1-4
TGTGCCATCAGGGGTCAAGGAGCTGACGAACTGTTTTTT
CAIRGQGADELFF
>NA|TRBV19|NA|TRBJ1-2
TGTGCCAGTAGTATGAGGCTTCTGGGATATGGCTACACCTTC
CASSMRLLGYGYTF
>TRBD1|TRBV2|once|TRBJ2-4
TGTGCCAGCAGCCACAGGGGGCGAGAGAAAAACATTCAGTACTTC
CASSHRGREKNIQYF
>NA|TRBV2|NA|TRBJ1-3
TGTGCCAGCAGTGAAGAGGGAAACACCATATATTTT
CASSEEGNTIYF
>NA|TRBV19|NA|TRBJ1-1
TGTGCCAGTAGTCCTACACCGTCGGGGCTCATTGAAGCTTTCTTT
CASSPTPSGLIEAFF
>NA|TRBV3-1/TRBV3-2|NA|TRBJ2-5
TGTGCCAGCAGCCTAGCGCCCAAGACCCAGTACTTC
CASSLAPKTQYF
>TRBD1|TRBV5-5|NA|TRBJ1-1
TGTGCCAGCAGCTTGAGGGACAGGGGATTCATGAACACTGAAGCTTTCTTT
CASSLRDRGFMNTEAFF
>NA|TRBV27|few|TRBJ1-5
TGTGCCAGCAGCCCGGGACTCAATTTACAGCCCCAGCATTTT
CASSPGLNLQPQHF
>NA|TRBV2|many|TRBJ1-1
TGTGCCAGCAGTGAAGGTTGGGGGACTGAAGCTTTCTTT
CASSEGWGTEAFF
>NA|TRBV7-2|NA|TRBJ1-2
TGTGCCAGCAGCTACGAGGGGAACTATGGCTACACCTTC
CASSYEGNYGYTF
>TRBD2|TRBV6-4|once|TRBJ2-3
TGTGCCAGCAGTGATCGAGCGGGGGGGAGCACAGATACGCAGTATTTT
CASSDRAGGSTDTQYF
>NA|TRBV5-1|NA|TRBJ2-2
TGCGCCAGCAGCTCCCTCGTATCGGGGGAGCTGTTTTTT
CASSSLVSGELFF
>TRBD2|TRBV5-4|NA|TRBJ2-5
TGTGCCAGCAGCTTAAATAGCGGGGGGGCGGAGACCCAGTACTTC
CASSLNSGGAETQYF
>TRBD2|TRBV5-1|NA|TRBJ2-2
TGCGCCAGCAGCTTTATAGCGGGGGGGAACACCGGGGAGCTGTTTTTT
CASSFIAGGNTGELFF
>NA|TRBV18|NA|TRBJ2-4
TGTGCCAGCTCACCATTTGTCCGGTCAGGGCCCGGATCCAAAAACATTCAGTACTTC
CASSPFVRSGPGSKNIQYF
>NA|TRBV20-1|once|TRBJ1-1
TGCAGTGTGAACACTGAAGCTTTCTTT
CSVNTEAFF
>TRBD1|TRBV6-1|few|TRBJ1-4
TGTGCCAGCAGTGAACTTTCCGGACAGGGGACCGAAAAACTGTTTTTT
CASSELSGQGTEKLFF
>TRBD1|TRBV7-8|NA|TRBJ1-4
TGTGCCAGCAGCGGCAACAGGGGACGGAGTGAAAAACTGTTTTTT
CASSGNRGRSEKLFF
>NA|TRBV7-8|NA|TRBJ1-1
TGTGCCAGCAGCTTAAAGGAGTTGGCAGGGGAAGCTTTCTTT
CASSLKELAGEAFF
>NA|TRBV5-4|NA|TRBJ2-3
TGTGCCAGCAGGCGCGGGGGCTCGGGAGATACGCAGTATTTT
CASRRGGSGDTQYF
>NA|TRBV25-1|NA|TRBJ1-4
TGTGCCAGCAAGGGCAGGAGGAATGAAAAACTGTTTTTT
CASKGRRNEKLFF
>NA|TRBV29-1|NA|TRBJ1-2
TGCAGCGTTGAAGGGGGGTACCCTGGGCGGTATGGCTACACCTTC
CSVEGGYPGRYGYTF
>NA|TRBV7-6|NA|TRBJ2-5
TGTGCCAGCAGCTTAAGGCGGGCTTACCAAGAGACCCAGTACTTC
CASSLRRAYQETQYF
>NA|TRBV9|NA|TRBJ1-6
TGTGCCAGCAGCGTAGAATCTGGCATCCACAGGAGCTCCTATAATTCACCCCTCCACTTT
CASSVESGIHRSSYNSPLHF
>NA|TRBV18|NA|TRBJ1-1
TGTGCCAGCTCACCACCAGGGGTCACTGAAGCTTTCTTT
CASSPPGVTEAFF
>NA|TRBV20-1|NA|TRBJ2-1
TGCAGTGACGGGAATGAGCAGTTCTTC
CSDGNEQFF
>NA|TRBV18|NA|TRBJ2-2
TGTGCCAGCTCACCACCGTCGCGGAGAGGCACCGGGGAGCTGTTTTTT
CASSPPSRRGTGELFF
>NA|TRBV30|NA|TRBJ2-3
TGTGCCTGGAGTGTACGGAGGGCAGATACGCAGTATTTT
CAWSVRRADTQYF
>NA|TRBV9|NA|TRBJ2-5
TGTGCCAGCAGCGTAGGAGGAGGAGTAGGCGGGGAGACCCAGTACTTC
CASSVGGGVGGETQYF
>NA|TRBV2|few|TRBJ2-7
TGTGCCAGCAGGGACCGACAGGAACTCTCCTACGAGCAGTACTTC
CASRDRQELSYEQYF
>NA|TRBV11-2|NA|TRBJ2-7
TGTGCCAGCAGCTTAGAGCTCAGAAGCCACGAGCAGTACTTC
CASSLELRSHEQYF
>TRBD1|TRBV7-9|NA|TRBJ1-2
TGTGCCAGCAGCTTAGCGGGGCGACAGGGCCCTAACTATGGCTACACCTTC
CASSLAGRQGPNYGYTF
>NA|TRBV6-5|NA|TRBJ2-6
TGTGCCATCCGTGCGGGACACTCTGGGGCCAACGTCCTGACTTTC
CAIRAGHSGANVLTF
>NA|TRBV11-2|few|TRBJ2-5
TGTGCCAGCAGCTCTCCGGGACACCCGGCGGCCCAGTACTTC
CASSSPGHPAAQYF
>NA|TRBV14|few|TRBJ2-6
TGTGCCAGCAGCTCCCAGTGGGGGGCCAACGTCCTGACTTTC
CASSSQWGANVLTF
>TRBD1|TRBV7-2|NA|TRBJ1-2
TGTGCCAGCAGCTTATCGGGACAGGGGACCTATGGCTACACCTTC
CASSLSGQGTYGYTF
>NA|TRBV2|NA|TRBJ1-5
TGTGCCAGCAGTGCGGGACAAGTCAATCAGCCCCAGCATTTT
CASSAGQVNQPQHF
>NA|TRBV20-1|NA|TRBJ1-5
TGCAGTGCTAGTAGTCAGGTAGGCGTCTGGCATCAGCCCCAGCATTTT
CSASSQVGVWHQPQHF
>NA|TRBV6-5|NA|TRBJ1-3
TGTGCCAGCAGTTACTCAGGGGTCCACTCTGGAAACACCATATATTTT
CASSYSGVHSGNTIYF
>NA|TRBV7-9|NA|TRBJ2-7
TGTGCCAGCAGCTTAGTTAAATACGAGCAGTACTTC
CASSLVKYEQYF
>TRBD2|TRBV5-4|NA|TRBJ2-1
TGTGCCAGCAGCACCTGGACTAGCGGGGGGAAGAATGAGCAGTTCTTC
CASSTWTSGGKNEQFF
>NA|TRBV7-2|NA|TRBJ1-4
TGTGCCAGCAGCTCTCAGGGTTCCCATAATGAAAAACTGTTTTTT
CASSSQGSHNEKLFF
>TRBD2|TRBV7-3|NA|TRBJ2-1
TGTGCCAGCAGCCGAGGGACTAGCGTCTACAATGAGCAGTTCTTC
CASSRGTSVYNEQFF
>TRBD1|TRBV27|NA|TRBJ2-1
TGTGCCAGCAGTCCAGTGAGCCGACAGGGAGAAAGGAATGAGCAGTTCTTC
CASSPVSRQGERNEQFF